Shown below are 24 T cell receptor beta chains from a single sample sequenced in a study of T-cell reconstitution after alpha-beta-depleted transplantation in children. Unique molecular identifiers were incorporated when the TCRbeta library was constructed. TCRdb ran MiXCR on the PCR reads and lists one entry per CDR3 protein. The sample carries approximately 650,000 distinct CDR3 sequences, around 12% recorded once. The sample here was PBMCs, taken before TCRalphabeta/CD19-depleted stem cell transplant. The origin of the receptors is a girl aged 2 to 10 with congenital amegakaryocytic thrombocytopenia, due to receive a stem cell transplant.

This clonotype was observed a handful of times. The chain couples TRBV5-1 to TRBJ2-2, with TRBD2 matching 7 bases. CDR1 SGHRS and CDR2 YFSETQ come from the germline V gene. The CDR3 is 17 amino acids. After removal of 1 base from V and 4 bases from J, the junction contained 10 bases not matched to a gene. The CDR3 bases are TGCGCCAGCAGCTTGATGCTGGCGGGAGACTCCACCGGGGAGCTGTTTTTT. Protein: CASSLMLAGDSTGELFF. The whole variable domain, remainder taken from reference TRBV5-1 and TRBJ2-2, is KAGVTQTPRYLIKTRGQQVTLSCSPISGHRSVSWYQQTPGQGLQFLFEYFSETQRNKGNFPGRFSGRQFSNSRSEMNVSTLELGDSALYLCASSLMLAGDSTGELFFGEGSRLTVL.

This clonotype was recorded at least ten times. The chain carries TRBV20-1 and TRBJ2-3; no definite D call. The germline V gene has CDR1 DFQATT and CDR2 SNEGSKA (reference sequence). CDR3 length equals 13 residues. Trimming stripped 3 bases from V and 2 bases from J, with 9 bases between. CDR3 residues: CSASGPITDTQYF. In DNA form, the CDR3 reads TGCAGTGCTAGCGGACCGATCACAGATACGCAGTATTTT.

The V and J genes are TRBV14 and TRBJ2-7; TRBD2 matches 7 bases. This CDR3 is built from 15 residues. Unmatched junction bases numbered 9, after V lost 3 bases and J lost 4 bases. Germline loops: CDR1 SGHDN, CDR2 FVKESK. The CDR3, as DNA: TGTGCCAGCAGCCACGGGGACTATTCCGTATACGAGCAGTACTTC. It encodes CASSHGDYSVYEQYF.

This clonotype was recorded at least ten times. The V and J genes are TRBV10-3 and TRBJ2-3, with 7 bases that match TRBD1. Germline V gives CDR1 ENHRY, CDR2 SYGVKD. V lost 5 bases and J lost 0; bases outside the gene matches: 2. This CDR3 is built from 14 residues. CDR3 loop: CAISSDRSTDTQYF. For the CDR3, the DNA is TGTGCCATCAGTTCGGACAGGAGCACAGATACGCAGTATTTT.

The V and J genes are TRBV12-3 or TRBV12-4 and TRBJ2-2; a weak D match, TRBD2 (5 bases). V was cut by 6 bases and J by 6 bases, with 23 bases left in between. The CDR3 runs to 17 residues. CDR3 DNA: TGTGCCAGCAGGCCCGGGTTCGCGAGGGTGTCCGCCGGGGAGCTGTTTTTT. Its protein is CASRPGFARVSAGELFF.

This clonotype was counted ten times or more. V usage is TRBV5-1 and J usage is TRBJ2-3, with no clear D. The CDR3 runs 15 residues. Germline V gene data show CDR1 as SGHRS and CDR2 as YFSETQ. Trimming stripped 2 bases from V and 3 bases from J, with 13 bases between. In DNA, the CDR3 is TGCGCCAGCAGCTTAGGGAACGGAGCGACAGATACGCAGTATTTT. Translated, it gives CASSLGNGATDTQYF.

V is TRBV3-1 and J is TRBJ2-3, with a weak D call TRBD2 (5 bases). The CDR3 consists of 14 residues. Germline CDR1 reads LGHDT; CDR2 reads YNNKEL (reference sequence). The V end was cut by 4 bases, the J end by 3 bases, with 11 bases between. The CDR3: CASSRLGSTDTQYF. CDR3 bases: TGTGCCAGCAGCCGCCTTGGGAGTACAGATACGCAGTATTTT.

This clonotype appeared a few times. The chain combines TRBV10-3 with TRBJ2-1; 8 positions agree with TRBD2. Germline assignment: CDR1 ENHRY and CDR2 SYGVKD. The CDR3 covers 14 residues. The junction had 7 bases not matched to a gene; V was cut back by 6 bases and J by 6 bases. CDR3 DNA sequence: TGTGCCATCAGCCTGACTAGCGAAGTCAATGAGCAGTTCTTC. As protein: CAISLTSEVNEQFF.

In this sample, this clonotype turned up many times. The chain uses TRBV12-3 or TRBV12-4 and TRBJ2-3; D is unclear. This CDR3 is 12 amino acids long. V was cut by 3 bases and J by 4 bases, with 5 bases left in between. The CDR3 bases are TGTGCCAGCAGTTTTTTACCAGATACGCAGTATTTT. Its protein product is CASSFLPDTQYF.

This clonotype was seen repeatedly, ten times or more. The rearrangement uses TRBV6-1 and TRBJ1-2; D is uncertain. Germline values: CDR1 MNHNS, CDR2 SASEGT. CDR3 length: 14 amino acids. V dropped 7 bases and J dropped 2 bases, with 14 bases sitting between them. The CDR3 here is CASTNSPRNYGYTF. Here the CDR3 DNA reads TGTGCCAGCACCAATAGTCCCAGGAACTATGGCTACACCTTC.

This clonotype showed up many times. The chain couples TRBV20-1 to TRBJ2-3, with D perhaps matching TRBD2 (7 bases). This CDR3 has 16 residues. V was pared by 3 bases and J by 5 bases, with 21 bases between. Germline CDR1 reads DFQATT; CDR2 reads SNEGSKA (reference sequence). CDR3: CSASGGLRRLQDTQYF. For the CDR3, the DNA is TGCAGTGCTAGCGGGGGGCTTAGGAGGTTGCAAGATACGCAGTATTTT.

This clonotype has a count of ten or more. The chain carries TRBV2 and TRBJ2-1; 7 bases align to TRBD2. Losses at the gene ends were 8 bases for V and 8 bases for J; bases not matched to a gene: 12. Germline V lookup: CDR1 SNHLY, CDR2 FYNNEI. The CDR3 spans 14 residues. CDR3 nucleotide sequence: TGTGCCAGCTTGGTATCGGGAGGTATCGATGAGCAGTTCTTC. It specifies CASLVSGGIDEQFF.

The J gene is TRBJ1-5, the V gene TRBV28; 8 positions agree with TRBD1. The CDR3 runs 16 residues. V dropped 3 bases and J dropped 8; count of bases not matched to a gene: 12. Germline loops: CDR1 MDHEN, CDR2 SYDVKM. The CDR3 is CASSLFRQGYIKPQHF. CDR3 nucleotide sequence: TGTGCCAGCAGTTTGTTTCGACAGGGGTATATTAAGCCCCAGCATTTT.

This clonotype was seen ten or more times. The rearrangement uses TRBV29-1 and TRBJ2-1; 11 positions match TRBD2. Germline-derived CDR1 and CDR2 are SQVTM and ANQGSEA. The CDR3 totals 14 residues. V lost 5 bases, J lost 8 bases, and 8 bases stayed unmatched. CDR3 amino acids: CSVFSGRAPDEQFF. The CDR3 nucleotides read TGCAGCGTTTTTAGCGGGAGGGCTCCTGATGAGCAGTTCTTC.

The chain recombines TRBV14 with TRBJ2-5; 8 bases line up with TRBD2. CDR3 size: 15 residues. CDR1 SGHDN and CDR2 FVKESK come from the germline V gene. Trimming removed 1 base from V and 4 bases from J; junction bases left unmatched: 5. CDR3 sequence: CASSQVPGGGETQYF. The CDR3 region has the DNA TGTGCCAGCAGCCAAGTCCCGGGAGGGGGAGAGACCCAGTACTTC.

In this sample, this clonotype turned up many times. The chain uses TRBV15 and TRBJ1-2, with unresolved D. The CDR3 length is 18 residues. Trimming removed 0 bases from V and 2 bases from J, with 19 bases in between. Germline assignment: CDR1 LNHNV and CDR2 YYDKDF (reference sequence). The CDR3 loop is CATSRDLPSKARNYGYTF. The CDR3 nucleotides are TGTGCCACCAGCAGAGATCTCCCGTCGAAGGCCCGAAACTATGGCTACACCTTC.

J is TRBJ2-3 and V is TRBV7-9; 7 bases are a match to TRBD2. V was clipped by 10 bases and J by 4 bases; unmatched bases: 11. CDR3 length: 14 amino acids. In germline, CDR1 is SEHNR, CDR2 FQNEAQ (reference sequence). The CDR3 protein is CATLHERGADTQYF. The CDR3 nucleotides read TGTGCCACCCTCCATGAGCGGGGAGCAGATACGCAGTATTTT. Full variable domain (rest looked up from reference TRBV7-9 and TRBJ2-3): DTGVSQNPRHKITKRGQNVTFRCDPISEHNRLYWYRQTLGQGPEFLTYFQNEAQLEKSRLLSDRFSAERPKGSFSTLEIQRTEQGDSAMYLCATLHERGADTQYFGPGTRLTVL.

This clonotype was seen a handful of times. The chain links TRBV7-9 to TRBJ2-1; TRBD2 is a possible D gene (6 bases). CDR1 is SEHNR, CDR2 FQNEAQ, per germline (reference sequence). The V end was cut by 10 bases, the J end by 4 bases, with 20 bases between. The CDR3 totals 15 residues. CDR3 region: CATASLLAVYNEQFF. CDR3 bases: TGTGCCACTGCCTCGTTACTAGCAGTGTACAATGAGCAGTTCTTC.

This clonotype was counted only a few times. CDR3 nucleotides: TGTGCCAGCAGTTTCGGGACAGGGATAACCGGGGAGCTGTTTTTT. Amino acids: CASSFGTGITGELFF. The chain employs TRBV28 and TRBJ2-2; the match to TRBD1 covers 9 bases. From germline, CDR1 is MDHEN and CDR2 SYDVKM. V lost 3 bases and J lost 5; bases outside the gene matches: 4. CDR3 length: 15 residues. Supplemented by reference TRBV28 and TRBJ2-2, the full variable domain reads DVKVTQSSRYLVKRTGEKVFLECVQDMDHENMFWYRQDPGLGLRLIYFSYDVKMKEKGDIPEGYSVSREKKERFSLILESASTNQTSMYLCASSFGTGITGELFFGEGSRLTVL.

This clonotype has just a few counts. The chain employs TRBV5-6 and TRBJ2-3, with D possibly called TRBD1 or TRBD2 (5 bases each). The CDR3 runs to 17 residues. The V and J ends lost 0 bases and 6 bases respectively, with 20 bases between them. From germline, CDR1 is SGHDT and CDR2 YYEEEE. Here the CDR3 reads CASSLVGQGPKEDTQYF. Written as DNA, the CDR3 is TGTGCCAGCAGCTTGGTGGGGCAGGGACCGAAGGAGGATACGCAGTATTTT.

This clonotype was counted ten times or more. V is TRBV20-1 and J is TRBJ2-1; D possibly corresponds to TRBD2 (6 bases). The CDR3 sequence is 13 residues long. Germline CDR1 reads DFQATT; CDR2 reads SNEGSKA (reference sequence). V lost 8 bases and J 4 bases, leaving 15 bases between the germline ends. The DNA of the CDR3 is TGCAGTACCCTGTTTGGGGGGTACAATGAGCAGTTCTTC. This encodes CSTLFGGYNEQFF.

This clonotype was detected a few times. The chain employs TRBV5-5 and TRBJ2-1; unclear D gene. This CDR3 spans 17 amino acids. Trimming removed 0 bases from V and 3 bases from J, with 16 bases in between. Germline loops: CDR1 SGHKS, CDR2 YYEKEE (reference sequence). The CDR3 here is CASSLDGFGGYYNEQFF. The CDR3 coding sequence is TGTGCCAGCAGCTTGGACGGGTTTGGCGGCTACTACAATGAGCAGTTCTTC.

This clonotype was picked up many times. V gene TRBV11-2 combines with J gene TRBJ2-1; a possible D gene is TRBD2 (6 bases). Germline V gene lookup returns CDR1 SGHAT and CDR2 FQNNGV. V lost 10 bases to trimming and J lost 9 bases, with 22 bases between them. This CDR3 has 14 amino acids. CDR3 loop: CATEPPTSNGEQFF. In DNA, the CDR3 is TGTGCCACCGAGCCCCCTACTAGCAACGGTGAGCAGTTCTTC.

This clonotype was seen repeatedly, ten times or more. The CDR3 here is CSARLTGQPLSGANVLTF. CDR3 DNA: TGCAGTGCTAGACTAACTGGACAGCCCCTATCTGGGGCCAACGTCCTGACTTTC. The genes are TRBV20-1 and TRBJ2-6, with a possible D match to TRBD1 (6 bases). This CDR3 spans 18 amino acids. The ends were cut back, 2 bases at V and 1 base at J, with 18 bases in the middle. Germline lookup yields CDR1 DFQATT and CDR2 SNEGSKA (reference sequence).